Listed below are T cell receptor beta chains from one sample, sequenced in a study of shared clonotypes between healthy human individuals. Some clones are missing from TCRdb's copy, which holds only in-frame ones; the method was immunoSEQ multiplex PCR. The repertoire includes under 2.5 million clones, approximately 90% of them detected once, and about 0.36% sits in the top ten. Sequenced: naive CD4+ T cells from PBMCs. The source is a man between 18 and 35 years old in good health. Some clones in this sample may be carry-over from other donors' samples. Each CDR3 is given with its conserved first and last residue. The D gene is left open where the match is weak. A row's size may be missing; if present it is once, few, many or a size class.

j_call: TRBJ1-1; d_call: .; clone_size: few; cdr3_length: 12; v_call: TRBV28; cdr3_nt: TGTGCCAGCAGTTTACCCGGGACAGAAGCTTTCTTT; cdr3_aa: CASSLPGTEAFF
j_call: TRBJ2-1; d_call: TRBD2; clone_size: .; cdr3_length: 14; v_call: TRBV6-1; cdr3_nt: TGTGCCAGCCTACCGGGACTAGGATACAATGAGCAGTTCTTC; cdr3_aa: CASLPGLGYNEQFF
j_call: TRBJ2-1; d_call: .; clone_size: few; cdr3_length: 13; v_call: TRBV9; cdr3_nt: TGTGCCAGCAGCGTGGGCTCCTACAATGAGCAGTTCTTC; cdr3_aa: CASSVGSYNEQFF
j_call: TRBJ1-1; d_call: .; clone_size: .; cdr3_length: 17; v_call: TRBV5-1; cdr3_nt: TGCGCCAGCAGAAAGGTTACGGGAACAGCGGTCTACACTGAAGCTTTCTTT; cdr3_aa: CASRKVTGTAVYTEAFF
j_call: TRBJ1-2; d_call: .; clone_size: .; cdr3_length: 14; v_call: TRBV28; cdr3_nt: TGTGCCAGCAGTTCTCCCGGACAGTCCTATGGCTACACCTTC; cdr3_aa: CASSSPGQSYGYTF
j_call: TRBJ2-1; d_call: .; clone_size: .; cdr3_length: 11; v_call: TRBV15; cdr3_nt: TGTGCCACCAGCAGAGAGGCTGAGCAGTTCTTC; cdr3_aa: CATSREAEQFF
j_call: TRBJ2-1; d_call: TRBD2; clone_size: .; cdr3_length: 16; v_call: TRBV6-1; cdr3_nt: TGTGCCAGCAGTGAAAACGGGGGGTTCTCCTACAATGAGCAGTTCTTC; cdr3_aa: CASSENGGFSYNEQFF
j_call: TRBJ2-3; d_call: .; clone_size: once; cdr3_length: 12; v_call: TRBV2; cdr3_nt: TGTGCCAGCAATCAAGACACAGATACGCAGTATTTT; cdr3_aa: CASNQDTDTQYF
j_call: TRBJ1-1; d_call: .; clone_size: .; cdr3_length: 14; v_call: TRBV30; cdr3_nt: TGTGCCTGGAGTGTAGGACAGACGAGCACTGAAGCTTTCTTT; cdr3_aa: CAWSVGQTSTEAFF
j_call: TRBJ2-2; d_call: .; clone_size: .; cdr3_length: 15; v_call: TRBV18; cdr3_nt: TGTGCCAGCTCGTACGGGACAACTAACACCGGGGAGCTGTTTTTT; cdr3_aa: CASSYGTTNTGELFF